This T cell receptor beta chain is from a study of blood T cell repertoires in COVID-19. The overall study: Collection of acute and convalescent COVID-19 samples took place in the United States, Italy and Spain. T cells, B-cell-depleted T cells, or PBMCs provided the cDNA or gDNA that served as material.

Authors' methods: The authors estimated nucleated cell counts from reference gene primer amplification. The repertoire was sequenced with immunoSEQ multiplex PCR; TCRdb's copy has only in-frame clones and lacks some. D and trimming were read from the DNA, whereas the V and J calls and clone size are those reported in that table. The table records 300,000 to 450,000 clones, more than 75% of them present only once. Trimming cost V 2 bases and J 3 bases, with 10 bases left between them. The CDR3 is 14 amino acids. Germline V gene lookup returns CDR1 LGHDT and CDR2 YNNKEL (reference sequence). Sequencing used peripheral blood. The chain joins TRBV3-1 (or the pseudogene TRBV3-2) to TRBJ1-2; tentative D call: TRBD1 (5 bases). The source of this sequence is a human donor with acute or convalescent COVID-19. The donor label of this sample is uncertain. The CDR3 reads CASSQTQGYYGYTF. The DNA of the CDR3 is TGTGCCAGCAGCCAAACTCAGGGTTACTATGGCTACACCTTC.